The rows below give T cell receptor beta chains drawn from one sample of a study of breast tumors, draining lymph nodes, adjacent tissues. TCRdb re-derived calls from the multiplex PCR reads in MiXCR, one entry per CDR3 protein. The table shows some 47,000 distinct CDR3 sequences, with approximately 45% occurring only once. Sequenced material: breast tumor tissue. The receptors shown here come from a female donor with breast cancer. Some clones in this sample may be carry-over from other donors' samples. Each CDR3 is given with its conserved first and last residue. Fields, in order: clone size, D gene, J gene, V gene, CDR3 protein, CDR3 DNA. The D gene is left open where the match is weak. For some rows the clone size is stated as once, few or many, or as a class when expanded; others skip it.

medium-sized TRBD1 TRBJ1-2 TRBV20-1 CSASTGVAYGYTF TGCAGTGCCTCTACAGGGGTTGCCTATGGCTACACCTTC
many - TRBJ1-2 TRBV7-8 CASSLAVGLYGYTF TGTGCCAGCAGCTTAGCGGTCGGCCTCTATGGCTACACCTTC
- - TRBJ2-5 TRBV9 CASSVSGETQYF TGTGCCAGCAGCGTAAGTGGGGAGACCCAGTACTTC
many - TRBJ1-2 TRBV6-2/TRBV6-3 CASSTANYGYTF TGTGCCAGCAGTACGGCTAACTATGGCTACACCTTC
- - TRBJ1-5 TRBV20-1 CSARDLDRPSNQPQHF TGCAGTGCTAGAGATTTGGACCGACCTAGCAATCAGCCCCAGCATTTT
- - TRBJ2-3 TRBV11-1 CARSSAFLSTDTQYF TGTGCCCGCAGCTCGGCCTTCCTAAGCACTGATACGCAGTATTTT
- TRBD2 TRBJ2-5 TRBV7-3 CASSSGLADQETQYF TGTGCCAGCAGCAGCGGACTAGCAGACCAAGAGACCCAGTACTTC
- TRBD2 TRBJ2-3 TRBV5-1 CASSRALAGSLTDTQYF TGCGCCAGCAGTCGCGCACTAGCGGGCAGTCTCACAGATACGCAGTATTTT
- TRBD1 TRBJ1-6 TRBV12-3/TRBV12-4 CASTKTGTGNSPLHF TGCGCCAGCACCAAGACCGGGACAGGGAATTCACCCCTCCACTTT
- - TRBJ1-5 TRBV9 CASSVGQVNQPQHF TGTGCCAGCAGCGTAGGACAGGTCAATCAGCCCCAGCATTTT
many - TRBJ1-2 TRBV28 CAGRGNIGASEDGYTF TGTGCCGGAAGGGGTAACATTGGGGCCTCGGAAGATGGCTACACCTTC
many TRBD2 TRBJ2-1 TRBV20-1 CSAREGAGGVTEQFF TGCAGTGCTAGAGAGGGAGCGGGAGGGGTAACTGAGCAGTTCTTC
once - TRBJ1-3 TRBV12-3/TRBV12-4 CASSLGGGNTIYF TGTGCCAGCAGTTTAGGCGGAGGAAACACCATATATTTT